A single sample is the source of the 21 T cell receptor beta chains below, sequenced in a study of OX40 agonist ivuxolimab in advanced cancers. Profiled with immunoSEQ multiplex PCR; TCRdb holds only in-frame clones, not every one. The sample records about 80,000 clones, approximately 85% being singletons. This specimen consisted of CD4+ or CD8+ T cells sorted from blood, obtained in a trial of the OX40 agonist ivuxolimab. These receptor sequences come from an adult with an advanced solid tumor such as melanoma, head and neck, liver or kidney cancer.

This clone showed up just a few times. V usage is TRBV29-1 and J usage is TRBJ2-1; 10 bases agree with TRBD1. The germline V gene encodes CDR1 SQVTM and CDR2 ANQGSEA. The trim removed 0 bases at V and 3 bases at J, leaving 14 bases unmatched. The CDR3 has 19 amino acids. The CDR3 sequence: CSVEDQGQGFEKVYNEQFF. The CDR3 DNA reads TGCAGCGTTGAAGATCAGGGACAGGGGTTCGAAAAGGTCTACAATGAGCAGTTCTTC.

This chain uses TRBV7-2 with TRBJ1-3; D remains ambiguous. The V gene's germline CDR1 is SGHTA and CDR2 FQGNSA. V lost 0 bases, J lost 2 bases, and 8 bases lay in between. The CDR3 totals 15 residues. CDR3 coding DNA: TGTGCCAGCAGCTTAGCAGGGTTAACTGGAAACACCATATATTTT. Amino acids: CASSLAGLTGNTIYF.

This clone was picked up a small number of times. The chain is built from TRBV7-2 and TRBJ2-7; 9 bases are shared with TRBD1. With V trimmed by 1 base and J by 2 bases, 3 bases remained unmatched. CDR1 and CDR2 (germline): SGHTA, FQGNSA. This CDR3 is 15 amino acids long. The CDR3 sequence is CASSLGQGVPYEQYF. CDR3 in DNA: TGTGCCAGCAGCTTAGGACAGGGGGTACCCTACGAGCAGTACTTC.

The V call is TRBV13, the J call TRBJ2-5, with TRBD1 matching 8 bases. CDR3 length equals 15 residues. Unmatched junction bases numbered 9, after V lost 5 bases and J lost 4 bases. Germline CDR1 reads PRHDT; CDR2 reads FYEKMQ (reference sequence). In DNA form, the CDR3 reads TGTGCCAGCAGCCGAGACAGGGGTTCGGGAGAGACCCAGTACTTC. Its protein is CASSRDRGSGETQYF.

The chain links TRBV27 to TRBJ2-2; possibly TRBD2 for D (6 bases). Looked up from germline, CDR1 is MNHEY and CDR2 is SMNVEV (reference sequence). CDR3 length equals 16 residues. With 7 bases removed from V and 6 bases from J, the gap between germline ends came to 21 bases. The CDR3 DNA follows: TGTGCCAGCACCGGAGGGGCACCGGGGGTTCCCGGGGAGCTGTTTTTT. Its translation is CASTGGAPGVPGELFF.

The chain is built from TRBV4-1 and TRBJ2-7, with TRBD1 as a possible D gene (5 bases). This CDR3 contains 15 residues. Trimming shortened V by 0 bases and J by 3 bases, and 12 bases separated the two germline ends. From germline, CDR1 is MGHRA and CDR2 YSYEKL. CDR3 loop: CASSQDRGHNYEQYF. The DNA for the CDR3 is TGCGCCAGCAGCCAAGATCGTGGACATAACTACGAGCAGTACTTC.

The chain has TRBV6-5 and TRBJ2-7; D may be TRBD1 (5 bases). CDR1 and CDR2 (germline): MNHEY, SVGAGI. This CDR3 is built from 13 residues. The V gene lost 2 bases and the J gene lost 3 bases, with 8 bases spanning the gap. This CDR3 reads CASSYHDSYEQYF. The CDR3, as DNA: TGTGCCAGCAGTTACCATGACAGCTACGAGCAGTACTTC.

Only one count was recorded for this clone. The V gene is TRBV5-1, the J gene TRBJ2-2, with TRBD1 matching 7 bases. There are 15 residues in the CDR3. In germline, CDR1 is SGHRS, CDR2 YFSETQ. V lost 0 bases, J lost 4 bases, and 3 bases stayed unmatched. The CDR3 DNA reads TGCGCCAGCAGCTTGGGACAGGGCGCCACCGGGGAGCTGTTTTTT. Translation gives CASSLGQGATGELFF.

The chain uses TRBV5-6 and TRBJ1-6; D not resolved. V dropped 5 bases and J dropped 0 bases, with 12 bases sitting between them. The germline V gene has CDR1 SGHDT and CDR2 YYEEEE. The CDR3 has 16 amino acids. DNA of the CDR3: TGTGCCAGCAGGGCCTGGTGGAACTCCTATAATTCACCCCTCCACTTT. It codes for CASRAWWNSYNSPLHF.

The V call is TRBV19, the J call TRBJ2-5; D ambiguous. Trimming pared 1 base from V and 5 bases from J, leaving 8 bases between. CDR3 length equals 13 residues. Germline assignment: CDR1 LNHDA and CDR2 SQIVND (reference sequence). The CDR3 nucleotides are TGTGCCAGTAGTATAGGGAATTCGGAGACCCAGTACTTC. Encoded protein: CASSIGNSETQYF.

This clone was recorded once. The rearrangement joins TRBV2 to TRBJ2-7, with D tentatively TRBD1 (7 bases). V lost 7 bases and J lost 3, with 16 bases in between. This CDR3 is built from 14 residues. The germline V gene has CDR1 SNHLY and CDR2 FYNNEI. As DNA, the CDR3 is TGTGCCAGCACGGGCGGGACAGCCCGCTACGAGCAGTACTTC. It specifies CASTGGTARYEQYF.

Written as DNA, the CDR3 is TGTGCCAGTAGTATAGCGGGGACAGCAGGACTAGCGGGCTTGGGCACAGATACGCAGTATTTT. Translated: CASSIAGTAGLAGLGTDTQYF. The gene calls are TRBV19 and TRBJ2-3; 11 positions match TRBD2. This CDR3 contains 21 residues. V shed 1 base and J 1 base; nucleotides not matched to a gene: 16. The germline CDR1 and CDR2 sequences are LNHDA and SQIVND (reference sequence). The variable domain in full, completed from reference TRBV19 and TRBJ2-3, reads DGGITQSPKYLFRKEGQNVTLSCEQNLNHDAMYWYRQDPGQGLRLIYYSQIVNDFQKGDIAEGYSVSREKKESFPLTVTSAQKNPTAFYLCASSIAGTAGLAGLGTDTQYFGPGTRLTVL.

This rearrangement joins TRBV10-2 to TRBJ2-7; TRBD1 aligns across 9 bases. Germline CDR1 and CDR2: WSHSY and SAAADI. With V trimmed by 8 bases and J by 4 bases, 9 bases remained unmatched. The CDR3 runs to 14 residues. DNA of the CDR3: TGCGCCAGCCGGGTACAGGGGGCGCTTTACGAGCAGTACTTC. It encodes CASRVQGALYEQYF.

This clone came up once. The V call is TRBV21-1, the J call TRBJ2-7; TRBD2, the table's D call, was not compared with the DNA. TRBV21-1 has pseudogene status. This CDR3 is built from 15 residues. The CDR3 coding sequence is TGTGCCAGCAGCAGGACGGGACTCCCCTCCTACGAGCAGTACTTC. Amino acids: CASSRTGLPSYEQYF.

The rearrangement joins TRBV6-5 to TRBJ2-1; the D gene is possibly TRBD2 (5 bases). The germline V gene has CDR1 MNHEY and CDR2 SVGAGI. V was trimmed by 0 bases and J by 11 bases, leaving 8 bases between them. The CDR3 runs to 12 residues. The CDR3 region is CASSYSGGQQFF. CDR3 coding DNA: TGTGCCAGCAGTTACTCCGGCGGGCAGCAGTTCTTC.

This chain joins TRBV19 and TRBJ2-7, with D unresolved. CDR1 and CDR2 (germline): LNHDA, SQIVND (reference sequence). V was pared by 4 bases and J by 2 bases, with 12 bases between. This CDR3 is 14 amino acids long. The chain's CDR3 is CASSSSRDPYEQYF. The CDR3 DNA is TGTGCCAGTAGTAGCTCCCGTGACCCCTACGAGCAGTACTTC.

The chain is built from TRBV2 and TRBJ2-7; D is perhaps TRBD2 (6 bases). This CDR3 region has 14 residues. The V gene lost 3 bases and the J gene lost 3 bases, with 12 bases spanning the gap. The germline CDR1 and CDR2 sequences are SNHLY and FYNNEI. For the CDR3, the DNA is TGTGCCAGCAGTGAGGGCCGGAGGGTCTACGAGCAGTACTTC. Protein product: CASSEGRRVYEQYF.

This clone was found once. The chain uses TRBV7-2 and TRBJ2-7, with 9 bases that match TRBD2. CDR1 and CDR2 from the germline V gene are SGHTA and FQGNSA. The length of the CDR3 is 16 residues. V shed 1 base and J 0 bases; nucleotides not matched to a gene: 4. The CDR3 region has the DNA TGTGCCAGCAGCTTAGAGGGCGGGGGGGCCTCCTACGAGCAGTACTTC. This codes for CASSLEGGGASYEQYF.

The gene calls are TRBV7-9 and TRBJ2-7, with TRBD2 identical over 7 bases. The CDR3 is 15 amino acids. Germline CDR1 SEHNR, CDR2 FQNEAQ (reference sequence). After removal of 4 bases from V and 6 bases from J, the junction contained 12 bases not matched to a gene. DNA for the CDR3: TGTGCCAGCAGCTCTTTTAAGCGGGAAATAGCCGAGCAGTACTTC. Amino acids: CASSSFKREIAEQYF.

This clone was detected a few times. The rearrangement joins TRBV11-2 to TRBJ2-7; no clear D gene. V was pared by 3 bases and J by 2 bases, with 14 bases between. The germline V gene encodes CDR1 SGHAT and CDR2 FQNNGV. The CDR3 loop spans 15 amino acids. The CDR3 is CASSFLASPAYEQYF. The CDR3 bases are TGTGCCAGCAGCTTCCTGGCATCCCCCGCCTACGAGCAGTACTTC.

The chain recombines TRBV10-3 with TRBJ2-3; D is possibly TRBD2 (5 bases). Germline assignment: CDR1 ENHRY and CDR2 SYGVKD. V lost 3 bases, J lost 2 bases, and 15 bases lay in between. CDR3 length: 16 amino acids. CDR3 protein: CAISDYEGPDTDTQYF. The CDR3 region has the DNA TGTGCCATCAGTGACTACGAGGGCCCAGACACAGATACGCAGTATTTT.